This entry lists 32 T cell receptor beta chains sequenced from one sample in a study of blood T cell repertoires in COVID-19. The protocol was immunoSEQ multiplex PCR, while the TCRdb copy is restricted to in-frame clones and leaves out a portion. Seen here are roughly 300,000 clones, 87% observed once, and the top ten hold around 1.5%. The material sequenced was peripheral blood. The receptors derive from a woman aged 40 to 50 who had recovered from COVID-19.

Regarding this clone: This sample includes further DNA sequences coding for the same CDR3. The V call is TRBV5-1, the J call TRBJ1-4; tentatively, D is TRBD1 (5 bases). V was trimmed by 4 bases and J by 8 bases, leaving 15 bases between them. The V gene's germline CDR1 is SGHRS and CDR2 YFSETQ. CDR3 length equals 14 residues. CDR3 sequence reads: CASSRGGANEKLFF. CDR3 bases: TGCGCCAGCAGCCGGGGAGGGGCGAACGAAAAACTGTTTTTT.

The J gene is TRBJ1-6, the V gene TRBV6-4, with D possibly TRBD1 on 5 matching bases. The germline V gene encodes CDR1 MRHNA and CDR2 SNTAGT. Trimming removed 3 bases at V and 7 bases at J, with 13 bases between. CDR3 length: 15 amino acids. The CDR3 region has the DNA TGTGCCAGCAGTGAGATGGCAGGGAGGAATTCACCCCTCCACTTT. Its translation is CASSEMAGRNSPLHF.

The genes are TRBV5-1 and TRBJ2-5; TRBD2 matches 8 bases. Losses at the gene ends were 7 bases for V and 3 bases for J; bases not matched to a gene: 5. In germline, CDR1 is SGHRS, CDR2 YFSETQ. The CDR3 totals 13 residues. This chain's CDR3 is CASRRRGEETQYF. DNA of the CDR3: TGCGCCAGCCGGAGGCGGGGGGAAGAGACCCAGTACTTC.

The chain recombines TRBV9 with TRBJ2-7; D may be TRBD2 (6 bases). V was trimmed by 0 bases and J by 6 bases, leaving 13 bases between them. The CDR3 is 14 residues long. Per the germline V gene, CDR1 is SGDLS and CDR2 is YYNGEE. CDR3 in amino acids: CASSVELASGEQYF. CDR3 sequence (DNA): TGTGCCAGCAGCGTAGAACTAGCCTCCGGCGAGCAGTACTTC. The whole variable domain, remainder taken from reference TRBV9 and TRBJ2-7, is DSGVTQTPKHLITATGQRVTLRCSPRSGDLSVYWYQQSLDQGLQFLIQYYNGEERAKGNILERFSAQQFPDLHSELNLSSLELGDSALYFCASSVELASGEQYFGPGTRLTVT.

The chain links TRBV19 to TRBJ1-4; 10 bases agree with TRBD1. Germline-derived CDR1 and CDR2 are LNHDA and SQIVND (reference sequence). V lost 2 bases, J lost 5 bases, and 5 bases stayed unmatched. CDR3 length: 16 residues. The CDR3 bases are TGTGCCAGTAGTATATCAGGGACAGGGGTAAATGAAAAACTGTTTTTT. Encoded protein: CASSISGTGVNEKLFF.

V and J are TRBV6-5 and TRBJ1-4; 9 bases agree with TRBD1. Unmatched junction bases numbered 9, after V lost 2 bases and J lost 8 bases. This CDR3 spans 16 amino acids. Looked up from germline, CDR1 is MNHEY and CDR2 is SVGAGI. In DNA, the CDR3 is TGTGCCAGCAGTTACCGATTTACAGGGGGCAGCGAAAAACTGTTTTTT. As protein: CASSYRFTGGSEKLFF.

The chain carries TRBV27 and TRBJ2-7; 9 bases align to TRBD1. CDR3 length equals 13 residues. With 8 bases clipped from V and 6 bases from J, the junction kept 8 bases outside the gene matches. CDR1 is MNHEY and CDR2 is SMNVEV in the germline V gene (reference sequence). In nucleotides, the CDR3 is TGTGCCAGCTCCGGGACAGGGACTTTCGAGCAGTACTTC. Its protein is CASSGTGTFEQYF.

The rearrangement joins TRBV5-1 to TRBJ2-3; weak D call: TRBD2 (5 bases). V was clipped by 4 bases and J by 2 bases, with 11 bases between them. CDR3 size: 14 residues. Germline assignment: CDR1 SGHRS and CDR2 YFSETQ. CDR3 nucleotides: TGCGCCAGCAGCCCTGGAGGCTACACAGATACGCAGTATTTT. Translation: CASSPGGYTDTQYF.

About this clone itself: Distinct nucleotide sequences in the sample also encode this CDR3. The rearrangement links TRBV7-9 to TRBJ2-7, with TRBD1 as a possible D gene (6 bases). CDR3 length: 14 residues. Between the trimmed V and J ends, which lost 0 bases and 3 bases, there was a span of 9 bases. Per the germline V gene, CDR1 is SEHNR and CDR2 is FQNEAQ (reference sequence). The CDR3 here is CASSLAGGGYEQYF. CDR3 nucleotide sequence: TGTGCCAGCAGCTTAGCAGGGGGTGGCTACGAGCAGTACTTC.

V and J are TRBV2 and TRBJ1-5, with D perhaps matching TRBD1 (5 bases). V was trimmed by 6 bases and J by 0 bases, leaving 12 bases between them. Germline V gives CDR1 SNHLY, CDR2 FYNNEI. The CDR3 is made up of 15 amino acids. The CDR3 DNA reads as TGTGCCAGCAGCATCACAGGATATAGCAATCAGCCCCAGCATTTT. Protein product: CASSITGYSNQPQHF. The entire variable domain, with the rest obtained from reference TRBV2 and TRBJ1-5, is as follows: EPEVTQTPSHQVTQMGQEVILRCVPISNHLYFYWYRQILGQKVEFLVSFYNNEISEKSEIFDDQFSVERPDGSNFTLKIRSTKLEDSAMYFCASSITGYSNQPQHFGDGTRLSIL.

The chain is built from TRBV5-1 and TRBJ1-1; D might be TRBD1 (6 bases). This CDR3 contains 14 residues. Between the trimmed V and J ends, which lost 7 bases and 2 bases, there was a span of 15 bases. Looked up from germline, CDR1 is SGHRS and CDR2 is YFSETQ. This chain's CDR3 is CASSRTERNTEAFF. CDR3 bases: TGCGCCAGCTCAAGGACAGAAAGAAACACTGAAGCTTTCTTT.

The chain links TRBV4-1 to TRBJ2-7; 9 nucleotides agree with TRBD1. This CDR3 has 14 residues. J gave up 3 bases and V 3 bases, and 3 bases lay outside the gene matches. Germline-derived CDR1 and CDR2 are MGHRA and YSYEKL. This CDR3 is CASSHRQGDYEQYF. CDR3 nucleotides: TGCGCCAGCAGCCACAGACAGGGGGACTACGAGCAGTACTTC.

The V call is TRBV4-3, the J call TRBJ1-2; D possibly corresponds to TRBD1 (6 bases). V was clipped by 0 bases and J by 6 bases, with 23 bases between them. From germline, CDR1 is LGHNA and CDR2 YSLEER. CDR3 length equals 18 residues. The CDR3, as DNA: TGCGCCAGCAGCCAAGAGGGGTTCGAAGGGGGTTATGAGGATGGCTACACCTTC. It codes for CASSQEGFEGGYEDGYTF.

The rearrangement links TRBV11-2 to TRBJ2-2; 8 bases agree with TRBD1. Germline lookup yields CDR1 SGHAT and CDR2 FQNNGV. CDR3 length: 16 residues. Trimming took 10 bases from V and 0 from J; bases not matched to a gene: 10. The CDR3 here is CANRGQGASNTGELFF. In nucleotides, the CDR3 is TGTGCCAACCGAGGTCAGGGGGCATCGAACACCGGGGAGCTGTTTTTT.

V and J are TRBV4-3 and TRBJ1-2, with a tentative D call TRBD1 (5 bases). The CDR3 has 14 amino acids. From germline, CDR1 is LGHNA and CDR2 YSLEER. V lost 0 bases and J 6 bases, leaving 11 bases between the germline ends. In nucleotides, the CDR3 is TGCGCCAGCAGCCAAGATAATGGGGGGGATGGCTACACCTTC. Its protein product is CASSQDNGGDGYTF.

V is TRBV2 and J is TRBJ1-2; D possibly corresponds to TRBD1 (5 bases). The ends were cut back, 6 bases at V and 2 bases at J, with 10 bases in the middle. The CDR3 runs to 13 residues. Germline V gives CDR1 SNHLY, CDR2 FYNNEI. CDR3 DNA sequence: TGTGCCAGCAGAGATGACAGAAACTATGGCTACACCTTC. Protein: CASRDDRNYGYTF.

This sequence joins TRBV10-3 and TRBJ2-1; D possibly corresponds to TRBD2 (5 bases). The germline V gene has CDR1 ENHRY and CDR2 SYGVKD. V was pared by 3 bases and J by 7 bases, with 16 bases between. The CDR3 sequence is 15 residues long. CDR3 sequence (DNA): TGTGCCATCAGTGACGAAGGTCGGAAGCGGAATGAGCAGTTCTTC. The encoded protein is CAISDEGRKRNEQFF.

The J gene is TRBJ1-5, the V gene TRBV12-3 or TRBV12-4; D remains ambiguous. This CDR3 has 13 residues. V was trimmed by 6 bases and J by 6 bases, leaving 12 bases between them. CDR3 nucleotides: TGTGCCAGCAGATTGACGGAGGTTCAGCCCCAGCATTTT. Its protein product is CASRLTEVQPQHF.

The CDR3 nucleotides are TGTGCCAGCAGTAAAGCCCAGGGGCTGAACGCAGCCCAGTACTTC. Translation: CASSKAQGLNAAQYF. V is TRBV27 and J is TRBJ2-5; tentatively, D is TRBD1 (6 bases). The CDR3 spans 15 residues. Germline loops: CDR1 MNHEY, CDR2 SMNVEV (reference sequence). Trimming pared 5 bases from V and 9 bases from J, leaving 22 bases between.

This clone was seen only once. The genes are TRBV4-1 and TRBJ2-2; D is unclear. The CDR3 has 16 residues. Germline CDR1 reads MGHRA; CDR2 reads YSYEKL. V was pared by 3 bases and J by 1 base, with 12 bases between. This CDR3 is CASSQSVTWNTGELFF. The CDR3 nucleotides read TGCGCCAGCAGCCAGTCGGTCACCTGGAACACCGGGGAGCTGTTTTTT.

V usage is TRBV6-5 and J usage is TRBJ1-3, with D hard to call. Germline values: CDR1 MNHEY, CDR2 SVGAGI. CDR3 length equals 14 residues. V gave up 2 bases and J gave up 2 bases, with 7 bases separating them. CDR3 loop: CASSYQQTGNTIYF. In DNA form, the CDR3 reads TGTGCCAGCAGTTACCAACAGACTGGAAACACCATATATTTT.

V and J are TRBV29-1 and TRBJ1-1; TRBD1 matches 7 bases. With V trimmed by 6 bases and J by 7 bases, 8 bases remained unmatched. The CDR3 extends over 12 amino acids. Per germline, CDR1 SQVTM and CDR2 ANQGSEA. The CDR3 bases are TGCAGCGTCCGTAGGGGGCTCGGTGAAGCTTTCTTT. Translation: CSVRRGLGEAFF.

The chain links TRBV27 to TRBJ1-6; D gene ambiguous. The CDR3 covers 15 residues. V was shortened by 0 bases and J by 3 bases, with 6 bases between the two germline ends. CDR1 is MNHEY, CDR2 SMNVEV, per germline (reference sequence). CDR3 protein: CASSLSPDYNSPLHF. In DNA form, the CDR3 reads TGTGCCAGCAGTTTATCTCCAGACTATAATTCACCCCTCCACTTT.

This sequence joins TRBV3-1 (or the pseudogene TRBV3-2) and TRBJ1-5, with D hard to call. V shed 2 bases and J shed 4 bases, with 9 bases lying between them. Germline-derived CDR1 and CDR2 are LGHDT and YNNKEL (reference sequence). CDR3 length: 14 amino acids. CDR3 nucleotides: TGTGCCAGCAGCCAAAGCGGTGGGAATCAGCCCCAGCATTTT. This sequence encodes CASSQSGGNQPQHF.

The chain links TRBV27 to TRBJ2-1; 7 bases align to TRBD2. V lost 6 bases, J lost 9 bases, and 8 bases stayed unmatched. CDR3 length: 13 residues. From germline, CDR1 is MNHEY and CDR2 SMNVEV (reference sequence). CDR3 protein: CASSYWGGGEQFF. The CDR3 DNA is TGTGCCAGCAGCTACTGGGGGGGAGGTGAGCAGTTCTTC.

The chain is built from TRBV9 and TRBJ1-4; TRBD1 matches 7 bases. Germline V gene lookup returns CDR1 SGDLS and CDR2 YYNGEE. Unmatched junction bases numbered 7, after V lost 3 bases and J lost 5 bases. The CDR3 is 15 amino acids. Written as DNA, the CDR3 is TGTGCCAGCAGCGCCGCGGGACAGCTAAATGAAAAACTGTTTTTT. It specifies CASSAAGQLNEKLFF.

This sequence joins TRBV6-2 or TRBV6-3 and TRBJ2-7, with TRBD2 matching 10 bases. Unmatched junction bases numbered 11, after V lost 6 bases and J lost 3 bases. CDR3 size: 16 residues. Germline V gene lookup returns CDR1 MNHEY and CDR2 SVGEGT. The CDR3 loop reads CASSHELRLAGYEQYF. CDR3 nucleotides: TGTGCCAGCAGCCACGAGTTGAGACTAGCGGGCTACGAGCAGTACTTC.

This chain connects TRBV27 to TRBJ2-1; TRBD2 agrees at 7 bases. The J segment lost 8 bases and the V segment lost 4 bases, leaving 5 bases of the junction unmatched. The germline V gene has CDR1 MNHEY and CDR2 SMNVEV (reference sequence). This CDR3 has 13 residues. The CDR3 DNA reads as TGTGCCAGCAGTTCGGGGGGTTCGGATGAGCAGTTCTTC. Amino acid sequence: CASSSGGSDEQFF.

This chain uses TRBV6-1 with TRBJ2-1, with 10 positions matching TRBD1. The CDR3 covers 16 residues. The V gene's germline CDR1 is MNHNS and CDR2 SASEGT. The junction had 9 bases not matched to a gene; V was cut back by 4 bases and J by 6 bases. The CDR3 DNA reads as TGTGCCAGCAGTGTGACCGGGACAGGGGCCTTCAATGAGCAGTTCTTC. Its translation is CASSVTGTGAFNEQFF.

V is TRBV27 and J is TRBJ2-1; 8 nucleotides agree with TRBD1. Germline V gives CDR1 MNHEY, CDR2 SMNVEV (reference sequence). This CDR3 has 14 residues. Trimming removed 5 bases from V and 9 bases from J; junction bases left unmatched: 9. The CDR3, as DNA: TGTGCCAGCAGTCCCCAGGACAGGGCCTTTGAGCAGTTCTTC. Protein product: CASSPQDRAFEQFF.

The rearrangement uses TRBV30 and TRBJ2-3, with 13 bases aligning to TRBD2. CDR1 and CDR2 from the germline V gene are GTSNPN and SVGIG (reference sequence). This CDR3 has 16 amino acids. With V trimmed by 4 bases and J by 2 bases, 6 bases remained unmatched. The CDR3 here is CAWKKGLAGITDTQYF. DNA for the CDR3: TGTGCCTGGAAAAAGGGACTAGCGGGGATCACAGATACGCAGTATTTT.

This chain joins TRBV27 and TRBJ2-5, with 9 positions matching TRBD1. The V gene's germline CDR1 is MNHEY and CDR2 SMNVEV (reference sequence). CDR3 length: 13 residues. Losses at the gene ends were 4 bases for V and 5 bases for J; bases not matched to a gene: 2. CDR3 sequence: CASSYRGQETQYF. CDR3 in DNA: TGTGCCAGCAGTTACAGGGGGCAGGAGACCCAGTACTTC.